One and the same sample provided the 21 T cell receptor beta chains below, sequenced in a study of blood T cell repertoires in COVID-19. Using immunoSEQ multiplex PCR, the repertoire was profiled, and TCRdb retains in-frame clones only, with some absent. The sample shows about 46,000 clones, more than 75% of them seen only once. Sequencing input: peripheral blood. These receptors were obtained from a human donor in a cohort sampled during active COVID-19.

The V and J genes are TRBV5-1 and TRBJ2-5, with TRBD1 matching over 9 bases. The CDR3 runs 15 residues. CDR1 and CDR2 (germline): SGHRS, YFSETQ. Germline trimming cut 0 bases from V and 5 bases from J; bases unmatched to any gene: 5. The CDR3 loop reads CASSLEQGALETQYF. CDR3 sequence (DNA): TGCGCCAGCAGCTTGGAACAGGGGGCACTTGAGACCCAGTACTTC.

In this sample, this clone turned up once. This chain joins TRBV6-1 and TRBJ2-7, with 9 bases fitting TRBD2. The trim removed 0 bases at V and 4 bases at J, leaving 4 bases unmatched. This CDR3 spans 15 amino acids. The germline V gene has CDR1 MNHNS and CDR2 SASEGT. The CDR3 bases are TGTGCCAGCAGTGAAGCGCTGAGCGGGAGGTACGAGCAGTACTTC. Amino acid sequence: CASSEALSGRYEQYF.

CDR3 in amino acids: CAWSAPPGTASYEQYF. The CDR3 DNA reads TGTGCCTGGAGTGCGCCTCCGGGGACAGCGTCCTACGAGCAGTACTTC. This chain connects TRBV30 to TRBJ2-7, with 7 bases lining up with TRBD1. CDR1 and CDR2 from the germline V gene are GTSNPN and SVGIG (reference sequence). J gave up 1 base and V 1 base, and 10 bases lay outside the gene matches. The CDR3 totals 16 residues.

CDR3 in DNA: TGCGCCAGCAGTCAATCGTGGGACAGAGCCTCCTACGAGCAGTACTTC. Translation gives CASSQSWDRASYEQYF. V gene TRBV23-1 combines with J gene TRBJ2-7; TRBD1 aligns across 7 bases. TRBV23-1 counts as an open reading frame of uncertain function. This CDR3 is built from 16 residues. The V segment lost 0 bases and the J segment 0 bases; nucleotides outside the gene matches: 5.

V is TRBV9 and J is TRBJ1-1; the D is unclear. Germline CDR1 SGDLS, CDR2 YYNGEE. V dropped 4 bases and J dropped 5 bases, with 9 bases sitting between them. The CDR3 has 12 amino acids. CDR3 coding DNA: TGTGCCAGCAGCCGGGTCCCTACTGAAGCTTTCTTT. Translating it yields CASSRVPTEAFF.

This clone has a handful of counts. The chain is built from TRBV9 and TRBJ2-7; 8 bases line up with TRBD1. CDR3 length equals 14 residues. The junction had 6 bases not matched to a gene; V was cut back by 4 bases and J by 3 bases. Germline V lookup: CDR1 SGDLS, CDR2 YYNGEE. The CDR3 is CASSPTGQVYEQYF. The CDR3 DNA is TGTGCCAGCAGCCCAACGGGACAGGTCTACGAGCAGTACTTC.

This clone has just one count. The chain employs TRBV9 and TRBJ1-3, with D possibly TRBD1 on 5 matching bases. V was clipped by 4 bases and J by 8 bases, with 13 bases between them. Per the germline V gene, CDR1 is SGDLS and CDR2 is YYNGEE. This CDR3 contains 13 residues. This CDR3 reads CASSPRGGDTIYF. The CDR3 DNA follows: TGTGCCAGCAGCCCCCGCGGGGGTGACACCATATATTTT.

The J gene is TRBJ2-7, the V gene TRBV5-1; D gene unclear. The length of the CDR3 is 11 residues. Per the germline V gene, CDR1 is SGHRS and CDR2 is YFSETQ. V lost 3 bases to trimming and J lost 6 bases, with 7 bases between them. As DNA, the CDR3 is TGCGCCAGCAGCTCGGTCGGCGAGCAGTACTTC. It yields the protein CASSSVGEQYF.

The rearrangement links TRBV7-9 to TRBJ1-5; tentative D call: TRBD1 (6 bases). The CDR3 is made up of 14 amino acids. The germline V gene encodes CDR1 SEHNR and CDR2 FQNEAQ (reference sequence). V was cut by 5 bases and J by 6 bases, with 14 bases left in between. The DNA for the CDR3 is TGTGCCAGCAGCGACGCCAGGGGTTTTCAGCCCCAGCATTTT. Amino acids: CASSDARGFQPQHF.

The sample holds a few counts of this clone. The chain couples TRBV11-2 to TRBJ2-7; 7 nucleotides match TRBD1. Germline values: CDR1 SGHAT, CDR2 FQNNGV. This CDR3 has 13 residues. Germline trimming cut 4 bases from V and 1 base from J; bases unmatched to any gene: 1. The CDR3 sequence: CASSSGQSYEQYF. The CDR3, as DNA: TGTGCCAGCAGCTCGGGACAGTCCTACGAGCAGTACTTC.

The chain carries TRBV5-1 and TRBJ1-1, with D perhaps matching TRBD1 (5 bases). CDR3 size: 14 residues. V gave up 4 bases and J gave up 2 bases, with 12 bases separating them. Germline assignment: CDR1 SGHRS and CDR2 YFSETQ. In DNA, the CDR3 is TGCGCCAGCAGCCCTTTTGACAGTAACACTGAAGCTTTCTTT. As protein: CASSPFDSNTEAFF.

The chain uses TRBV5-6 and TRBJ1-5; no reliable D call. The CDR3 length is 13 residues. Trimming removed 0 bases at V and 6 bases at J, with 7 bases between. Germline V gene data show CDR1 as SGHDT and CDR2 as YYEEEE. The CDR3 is CASSLGPGQPQHF. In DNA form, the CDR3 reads TGTGCCAGCAGCTTGGGGCCGGGTCAGCCCCAGCATTTT.

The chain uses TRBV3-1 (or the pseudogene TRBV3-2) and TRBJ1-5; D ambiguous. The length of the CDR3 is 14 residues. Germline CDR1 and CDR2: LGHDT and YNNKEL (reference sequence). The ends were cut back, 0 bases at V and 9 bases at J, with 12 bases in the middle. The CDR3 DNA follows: TGTGCCAGCAGCCAAGAGGTGGACTCTGGGCCCCAGCATTTT. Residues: CASSQEVDSGPQHF.

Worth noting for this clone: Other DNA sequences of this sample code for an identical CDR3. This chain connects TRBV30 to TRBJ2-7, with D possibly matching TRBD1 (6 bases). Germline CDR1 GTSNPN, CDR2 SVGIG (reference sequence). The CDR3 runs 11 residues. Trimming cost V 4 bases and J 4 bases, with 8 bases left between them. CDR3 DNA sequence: TGTGCCTGGAAACAGGGTTACGAGCAGTACTTC. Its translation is CAWKQGYEQYF.

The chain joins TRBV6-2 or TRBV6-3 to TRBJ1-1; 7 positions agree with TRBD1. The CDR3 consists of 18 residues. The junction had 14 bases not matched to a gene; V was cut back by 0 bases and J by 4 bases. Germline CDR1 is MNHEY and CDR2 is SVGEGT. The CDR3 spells CASSYSRWRNQGGTEAFF. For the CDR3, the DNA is TGTGCCAGCAGTTACTCGAGGTGGAGAAACCAGGGGGGCACTGAAGCTTTCTTT.

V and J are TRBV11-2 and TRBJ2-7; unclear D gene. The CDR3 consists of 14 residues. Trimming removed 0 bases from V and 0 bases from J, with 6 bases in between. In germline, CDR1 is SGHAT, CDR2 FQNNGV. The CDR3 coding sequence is TGTGCCAGCAGCTTAGAGTGGAGCTCCTACGAGCAGTACTTC. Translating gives CASSLEWSSYEQYF.

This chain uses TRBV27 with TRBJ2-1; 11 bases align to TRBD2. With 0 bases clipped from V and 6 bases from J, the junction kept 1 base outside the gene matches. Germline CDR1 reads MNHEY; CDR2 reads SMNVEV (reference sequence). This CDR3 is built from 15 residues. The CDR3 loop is CASSLSSGRANEQFF. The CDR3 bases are TGTGCCAGCAGTTTATCTAGCGGGAGGGCCAATGAGCAGTTCTTC.

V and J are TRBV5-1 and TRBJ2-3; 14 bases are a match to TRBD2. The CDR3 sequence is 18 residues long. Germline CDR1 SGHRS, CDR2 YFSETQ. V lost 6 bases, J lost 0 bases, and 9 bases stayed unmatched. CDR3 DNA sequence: TGCGCCAGCACCCTCGGACTAGCGGGGGGCATTAGCACAGATACGCAGTATTTT. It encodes CASTLGLAGGISTDTQYF.

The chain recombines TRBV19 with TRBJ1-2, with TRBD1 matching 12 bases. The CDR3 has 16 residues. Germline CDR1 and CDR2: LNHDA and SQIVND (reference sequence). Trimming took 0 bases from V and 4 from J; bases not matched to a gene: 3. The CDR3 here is CASSIEGQGAVYGYTF. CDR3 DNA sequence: TGTGCCAGTAGTATAGAGGGACAGGGGGCCGTCTATGGCTACACCTTC.

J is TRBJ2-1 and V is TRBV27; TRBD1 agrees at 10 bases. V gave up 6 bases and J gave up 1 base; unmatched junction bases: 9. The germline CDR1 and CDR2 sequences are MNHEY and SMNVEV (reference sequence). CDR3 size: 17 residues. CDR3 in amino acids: CASRGQGVQSSYNEQFF. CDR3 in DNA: TGTGCCAGCAGAGGACAGGGGGTTCAAAGTTCCTACAATGAGCAGTTCTTC.

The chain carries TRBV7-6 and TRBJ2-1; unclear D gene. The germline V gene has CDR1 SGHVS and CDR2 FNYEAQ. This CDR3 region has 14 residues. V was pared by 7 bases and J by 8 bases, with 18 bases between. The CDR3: CASTPHPLGDEQFF. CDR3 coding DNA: TGTGCCAGCACCCCACACCCATTGGGCGATGAGCAGTTCTTC. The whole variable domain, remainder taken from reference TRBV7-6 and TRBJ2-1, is GAGVSQSPRYKVTKRGQDVALRCDPISGHVSLYWYRQALGQGPEFLTYFNYEAQQDKSGLPNDRFSAERPEGSISTLTIQRTEQRDSAMYRCASTPHPLGDEQFFGPGTRLTVL.